This entry lists 19 T cell receptor beta chains sequenced from one sample in a study of blood T cells in healthy people across ages. It was with a sample-barcoded 5' primer and a J-beta primer mix that a second PCR of roughly 6 to 12 cycles was run. TCRdb itself ran the 5' RACE reads through MiXCR, one entry per CDR3 protein. The sample comprises over 1,300,000 distinct CDR3 sequences, approximately 59% of which are singletons, and 5.5% to 8% rests with the top ten. Sequenced material: blood. The source of these receptors is a man in his late teens or twenties in good health.

The chain employs TRBV4-1 and TRBJ1-4, with a possible D match to TRBD1 (5 bases). This CDR3 comprises 15 residues. Germline V gene lookup returns CDR1 MGHRA and CDR2 YSYEKL. With 1 base removed from V and 8 bases from J, the gap between germline ends came to 14 bases. In nucleotides, the CDR3 is TGCGCCAGCAGCCAAGGTGGGGGTCTCAAGGAAAAACTGTTTTTT. This translates into CASSQGGGLKEKLFF.

This chain links TRBV7-9 with TRBJ1-1; D call uncertain. Deletions cut 6 bases from V and 1 base from J, with 12 bases between. Germline assignment: CDR1 SEHNR and CDR2 FQNEAQ (reference sequence). This CDR3 has 14 amino acids. This chain's CDR3 is CASSLRQENTEAFF. The DNA for the CDR3 is TGTGCCAGCAGTCTACGACAAGAGAACACTGAAGCTTTCTTT.

This clonotype was seen just once. The J gene is TRBJ2-1, the V gene TRBV7-9; 15 bases map to TRBD2. CDR1 SEHNR and CDR2 FQNEAQ come from the germline V gene (reference sequence). The CDR3 is 16 residues long. The junction had 6 bases not matched to a gene; V was cut back by 4 bases and J by 8 bases. The CDR3 DNA is TGTGCCAGCAGCTCGGGACTAGCGGGAGGCCGGGATGAGCAGTTCTTC. It translates to CASSSGLAGGRDEQFF.

The chain carries TRBV27 and TRBJ2-1; tentative D call: TRBD2 (6 bases). Deletions cut 5 bases from V and 3 bases from J, with 14 bases between. CDR3 length: 15 amino acids. The germline gives CDR1 MNHEY, CDR2 SMNVEV (reference sequence). The CDR3 DNA reads as TGTGCCAGCAGTACCCTAGCGAGGATCTACAATGAGCAGTTCTTC. Translating it yields CASSTLARIYNEQFF.

The chain links TRBV6-5 to TRBJ2-7; unclear D gene. The V gene's germline CDR1 is MNHEY and CDR2 SVGAGI. V was trimmed by 0 bases and J by 5 bases, leaving 11 bases between them. CDR3 size: 14 residues. This CDR3 is CASSYSSKTDEQYF. CDR3 nucleotides: TGTGCCAGCAGTTACTCGAGTAAAACAGACGAGCAGTACTTC.

The chain carries TRBV14 and TRBJ2-7; 10 positions match TRBD1. The CDR3 covers 17 residues. CDR1 and CDR2 (germline): SGHDN, FVKESK. V shed 3 bases, J shed 1 base, and the junction held 9 bases outside the gene matches. Here the CDR3 DNA reads TGTGCCAGCAGCCAGAGGACGGGACAGGGGACTTCCTACGAGCAGTACTTC. It is translated as CASSQRTGQGTSYEQYF.

This clonotype occurred a few times. The chain has TRBV21-1 and TRBJ2-1; the D segment call TRBD2 is taken from the table without a DNA check. TRBV21-1 is a recognized pseudogene. The CDR3 loop spans 15 amino acids. The CDR3 protein is CASSKGLADYNEQFF. The CDR3 coding sequence is TGTGCCAGCAGCAAGGGACTAGCGGATTACAATGAGCAGTTCTTC.

V usage is TRBV6-2 or TRBV6-3 and J usage is TRBJ2-1; TRBD1 agrees at 9 bases. The closer fit of TRBJ2-7 to the DNA end suggests the J call may be wrong. This CDR3 has 15 residues. The germline CDR1 and CDR2 sequences are MNHEY and SVGEGT. CDR3 sequence reads: CASGSRDRAYNEQYF. Here the CDR3 DNA reads TGTGCCAGCGGTTCCCGGGACAGGGCCTACAATGAGCAGTACTTC.

The V and J genes are TRBV5-1 and TRBJ2-7; TRBD1 might be the D (5 bases). This CDR3 contains 13 residues. V was pared by 6 bases and J by 3 bases, with 13 bases between. In germline, CDR1 is SGHRS, CDR2 YFSETQ. CDR3 in amino acids: CASKGAGNYEQYF. The CDR3 DNA is TGCGCCAGCAAAGGCGCAGGGAACTACGAGCAGTACTTC.

V is TRBV6-2 or TRBV6-3 and J is TRBJ2-5; a weak D match, TRBD1 (5 bases). Trimming cost V 1 base and J 1 base, with 10 bases left between them. This CDR3 comprises 15 residues. Germline lookup yields CDR1 MNHEY and CDR2 SVGEGT. In DNA form, the CDR3 reads TGTGCCAGCAGTTACTACGACAGAGTCCAAGAGACCCAGTACTTC. This encodes CASSYYDRVQETQYF.

A note on this clonotype: An end of the junction does not agree with germline; a read error may underlie this. The chain recombines TRBV27 with TRBJ2-7, with 13 positions matching TRBD2. The CDR3 sequence is 13 residues long. The germline V gene has CDR1 MNHEY and CDR2 SMNVEV (reference sequence). This CDR3 is CASSKGTSGEGFF. The CDR3 bases are TGTGCCAGCAGTAAAGGGACTAGCGGGGAGGGGTTCTTC.

V usage is TRBV4-1 and J usage is TRBJ1-6; no firm D call. V was cut by 2 bases and J by 9 bases, with 17 bases left in between. Germline CDR1 reads MGHRA; CDR2 reads YSYEKL. The CDR3 length is 16 residues. CDR3 sequence reads: CASSQMFTGLGSPLHF. In nucleotides, the CDR3 is TGCGCCAGCAGCCAAATGTTTACGGGTCTGGGTTCACCCCTCCACTTT.

The rearrangement joins TRBV12-3 or TRBV12-4 to TRBJ2-1, with 10 nucleotides matching TRBD2. V gave up 4 bases and J gave up 4 bases; unmatched junction bases: 7. The CDR3 runs to 16 residues. Here the CDR3 reads CASSSTPAGGYNEQFF. CDR3 in DNA: TGTGCCAGCAGTTCCACCCCAGCGGGGGGGTACAATGAGCAGTTCTTC.

The chain joins TRBV27 to TRBJ1-5; D possibly corresponds to TRBD1 (6 bases). Germline lookup yields CDR1 MNHEY and CDR2 SMNVEV (reference sequence). This CDR3 spans 15 amino acids. Trimming stripped 3 bases from V and 3 bases from J, with 12 bases between. CDR3 bases: TGTGCCAGCAGTTTCGAGGGGGTTACCAATCAGCCCCAGCATTTT. This translates into CASSFEGVTNQPQHF.

The chain couples TRBV20-1 to TRBJ2-1; the D gene is possibly TRBD1 (5 bases). The CDR3 has 14 residues. V gave up 6 bases and J gave up 7 bases, with 19 bases separating them. Germline V gene sequence: CDR1 DFQATT, CDR2 SNEGSKA (reference sequence). CDR3 sequence reads: CSAKRGGRVNEQFF. The CDR3, as DNA: TGCAGTGCCAAAAGAGGTGGCAGGGTGAATGAGCAGTTCTTC.

The rearrangement uses TRBV29-1 and TRBJ2-3, with TRBD2 matching 10 bases. CDR3 size: 16 residues. Trimming removed 3 bases from V and 4 bases from J; junction bases left unmatched: 10. The germline V gene has CDR1 SQVTM and CDR2 ANQGSEA. CDR3 residues: CSVDGLAVGDADTQYF. The CDR3 bases are TGCAGCGTTGATGGACTAGCGGTAGGAGACGCAGATACGCAGTATTTT.

This clonotype was recorded a few times. The rearrangement joins TRBV10-3 to TRBJ1-6; D is unclear. Deletions cut 10 bases from V and 3 bases from J, with 7 bases between. Germline loops: CDR1 ENHRY, CDR2 SYGVKD. This CDR3 has 12 residues. CDR3 region: CATTNYNSPLHF. The CDR3 DNA is TGTGCCACCACAAACTATAATTCACCCCTCCACTTT.

In its sample, this clonotype was seen a few times. The V call is TRBV4-1, the J call TRBJ2-7; TRBD2 matches at 8 bases. The CDR3 is 18 residues long. Losses at the gene ends were 0 bases for V and 2 bases for J; bases not matched to a gene: 12. Germline loops: CDR1 MGHRA, CDR2 YSYEKL. CDR3 residues: CASSQDRNSGLDTYEQYF. CDR3 DNA sequence: TGCGCCAGCAGCCAAGATCGGAACTCGGGACTAGACACCTACGAGCAGTACTTC.

There are many counts of this clonotype. The chain links TRBV12-3 or TRBV12-4 to TRBJ1-2, with 7 bases aligning to TRBD1. This CDR3 comprises 14 residues. The junction had 8 bases not matched to a gene; V was cut back by 4 bases and J by 6 bases. The CDR3: CASSSGQERDGYTF. The CDR3, as DNA: TGTGCCAGCAGTTCTGGACAGGAACGTGATGGCTACACCTTC.